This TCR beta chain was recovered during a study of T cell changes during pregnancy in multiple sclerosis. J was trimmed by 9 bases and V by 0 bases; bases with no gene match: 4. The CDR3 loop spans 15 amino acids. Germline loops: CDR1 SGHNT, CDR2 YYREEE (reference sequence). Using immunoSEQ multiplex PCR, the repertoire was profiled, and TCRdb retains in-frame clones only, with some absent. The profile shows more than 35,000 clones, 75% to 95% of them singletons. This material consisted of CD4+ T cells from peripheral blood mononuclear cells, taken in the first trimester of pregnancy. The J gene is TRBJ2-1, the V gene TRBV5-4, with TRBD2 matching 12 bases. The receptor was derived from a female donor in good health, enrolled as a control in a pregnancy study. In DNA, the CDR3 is TGTGCCAGCAGCTTGGAACTAGCGGGGGGTGCTGAGCAGTTCTTC. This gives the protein CASSLELAGGAEQFF. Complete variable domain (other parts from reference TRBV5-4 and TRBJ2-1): ETGVTQSPTHLIKTRGQQVTLRCSSQSGHNTVSWYQQALGQGPQFIFQYYREEENGRGNFPPRFSGLQFPNYSSELNVNALELDDSALYLCASSLELAGGAEQFFGPGTRLTVL.